The text below deals with one T cell receptor beta chain. The antigen remains undetermined. The primer mix had 60 Vbeta and 13 Jbeta primers. Generated by immunoSEQ multiplex PCR, the TCRdb table keeps only in-frame clones and is missing some. The repertoire has more than 85,000 clones, nearly 85% of them found once; the top ten carry 5% to 6.5%. This specimen belongs to a study of cytomegalovirus exposure and HLA in healthy donors. Study observations and caveats: The classifier reportedly diagnosed cytomegalovirus status with high specificity and sensitivity.

Trimming removed 7 bases from V and 7 bases from J; junction bases left unmatched: 12. In germline, CDR1 is MNHNS, CDR2 SASEGT. CDR3 length equals 14 residues. The sample consisted of PBMCs. The rearrangement uses TRBV6-1 and TRBJ2-7; 8 bases are a match to TRBD1. This TCR was recovered from a man between 18 and 29 years old in good health and CMV-seronegative. CDR3 nucleotide sequence: TGTGCCAGCAACGAATCCGACAGGGGACGGGAGCAGTACTTC. This codes for CASNESDRGREQYF.